These 28 T cell receptor beta chains share one sample of origin, sequenced in a study of blood T cell repertoires in COVID-19. Profiled with immunoSEQ multiplex PCR; TCRdb holds only in-frame clones, not every one. The repertoire holds around 370,000 clones, with around 89% as singletons. The sequenced sample consisted of peripheral blood. Source of these receptors: a man in his late teens or twenties with active or convalescent COVID-19.

This chain connects TRBV27 to TRBJ2-7; D is perhaps TRBD1 (6 bases). Germline assignment: CDR1 MNHEY and CDR2 SMNVEV (reference sequence). CDR3 length equals 12 residues. Between the trimmed V and J ends, which lost 6 bases and 0 bases, there was a span of 6 bases. The CDR3 protein is CASRQGSYEQYF. In DNA form, the CDR3 reads TGTGCCAGCAGACAGGGCTCCTACGAGCAGTACTTC.

This chain connects TRBV27 to TRBJ1-5, with D maybe TRBD1 (5 bases). Germline CDR1 and CDR2: MNHEY and SMNVEV (reference sequence). V was cut by 1 base and J by 7 bases, with 14 bases left in between. There are 15 residues in the CDR3. The CDR3 reads CASSLLPGKVQPQHF. The CDR3 DNA follows: TGTGCCAGCAGTTTATTGCCAGGGAAGGTCCAGCCCCAGCATTTT.

In this sample, this clone turned up once. The rearrangement links TRBV2 to TRBJ2-3; 12 nucleotides match TRBD2. V lost 5 bases, J lost 11 bases, and 5 bases stayed unmatched. Germline CDR1 SNHLY, CDR2 FYNNEI. The CDR3 consists of 13 residues. The CDR3 is CASSLLTSGGQYF. In DNA, the CDR3 is TGTGCCAGCAGTCTCCTGACTAGCGGGGGGCAGTATTTT.

The chain uses TRBV19 and TRBJ1-2; 9 nucleotides agree with TRBD1. Germline trimming cut 8 bases from V and 1 base from J; bases unmatched to any gene: 5. The CDR3 sequence is 14 residues long. The germline gives CDR1 LNHDA, CDR2 SQIVND (reference sequence). The CDR3 loop is CASGEDRGNYGYTF. CDR3 coding DNA: TGTGCCAGTGGGGAGGACAGGGGTAACTATGGCTACACCTTC.

The chain uses TRBV5-1 and TRBJ2-1; a weak D match, TRBD2 (6 bases). The CDR3 covers 15 residues. V was clipped by 1 base and J by 4 bases, with 12 bases between them. CDR1 SGHRS and CDR2 YFSETQ come from the germline V gene. The CDR3 here is CASSLTGTLYNEQFF. The DNA for the CDR3 is TGCGCCAGCAGCTTGACCGGGACTCTTTACAATGAGCAGTTCTTC.

This clone has just one count. The chain employs TRBV5-6 and TRBJ2-7; 9 bases match TRBD2. The CDR3 runs 15 residues. V was pared by 4 bases and J by 3 bases, with 8 bases of the junction left unmatched. Germline loops: CDR1 SGHDT, CDR2 YYEEEE. CDR3 protein: CASSPGGGGFYEQYF. The CDR3 DNA reads as TGTGCCAGCAGCCCTGGCGGGGGGGGCTTCTACGAGCAGTACTTC.

J is TRBJ2-7 and V is TRBV7-9; D perhaps matches TRBD2 (5 bases). This CDR3 spans 14 amino acids. V was pared by 5 bases and J by 0 bases, with 11 bases between. The germline CDR1 and CDR2 sequences are SEHNR and FQNEAQ (reference sequence). The CDR3 region is CASSPHEGSYEQYF. Written as DNA, the CDR3 is TGTGCCAGCAGCCCGCATGAGGGCTCCTACGAGCAGTACTTC. The full variable domain, in which reference TRBV7-9 and TRBJ2-7 provide the parts outside the CDR3, is DTGVSQNPRHKITKRGQNVTFRCDPISEHNRLYWYRQTLGQGPEFLTYFQNEAQLEKSRLLSDRFSAERPKGSFSTLEIQRTEQGDSAMYLCASSPHEGSYEQYFGPGTRLTVT.

The V call is TRBV6-5, the J call TRBJ2-7, with TRBD1 as a possible D gene (6 bases). The CDR3 is made up of 14 amino acids. Germline-derived CDR1 and CDR2 are MNHEY and SVGAGI. Trimming cost V 7 bases and J 1 base, with 14 bases left between them. The CDR3 region has the DNA TGTGCCAGCACCCCGGACAGAAATTCCTACGAGCAGTACTTC. Translation: CASTPDRNSYEQYF.

The chain links TRBV28 to TRBJ2-5, with TRBD2 identical over 8 bases. Germline CDR1 is MDHEN and CDR2 is SYDVKM. Trimming cost V 5 bases and J 1 base; bases outside gene matches: 6. This CDR3 has 15 amino acids. As DNA, the CDR3 is TGTGCCAGCAGTACCATAGCGGGGTTCCAAGAGACCCAGTACTTC. Translated: CASSTIAGFQETQYF.

V and J are TRBV6-5 and TRBJ1-4; perhaps TRBD1 as D (6 bases). Germline V gene data show CDR1 as MNHEY and CDR2 as SVGAGI. The V end lost 5 bases, the J end lost 10 bases, and 11 bases lay between the germline ends. The CDR3 runs to 12 residues. The CDR3 sequence: CASSKAGAKLFF. In DNA, the CDR3 is TGTGCCAGCAGTAAGGCGGGGGCAAAACTGTTTTTT.

This rearrangement joins TRBV19 to TRBJ2-1; tentatively, D is TRBD2 (6 bases). The CDR3 covers 16 residues. V lost 7 bases and J 4 bases, leaving 20 bases between the germline ends. Germline CDR1 LNHDA, CDR2 SQIVND (reference sequence). The chain's CDR3 is CASKDPLRGDYNEQFF. In nucleotides, the CDR3 is TGTGCCAGTAAGGATCCTTTGCGGGGCGATTACAATGAGCAGTTCTTC.

The sample holds one count of this clone. The V gene is TRBV7-9, the J gene TRBJ2-7, with 7 bases lining up with TRBD1. Germline-derived CDR1 and CDR2 are SEHNR and FQNEAQ (reference sequence). With 4 bases clipped from V and 1 base from J, the junction kept 7 bases outside the gene matches. This CDR3 is 15 amino acids long. The CDR3 is CASSWTGQASYEQYF. CDR3 sequence (DNA): TGTGCCAGCAGCTGGACAGGACAAGCATCCTACGAGCAGTACTTC.

V is TRBV4-3 and J is TRBJ1-1, with D maybe TRBD1 (6 bases). Looked up from germline, CDR1 is LGHNA and CDR2 is YSLEER. This CDR3 region has 17 residues. V shed 4 bases and J shed 2 bases, with 20 bases lying between them. The CDR3 region has the DNA TGCGCCAGCAGCCCCTTAGGGTTCGGGACACTAAACACTGAAGCTTTCTTT. Residues: CASSPLGFGTLNTEAFF.

The gene calls are TRBV28 and TRBJ1-5; 7 nucleotides agree with TRBD1. This CDR3 region has 12 residues. Germline V gene sequence: CDR1 MDHEN, CDR2 SYDVKM. Trimming at V came to 11 bases and at J to 3 bases, leaving 4 bases not matched to a gene. The CDR3 spells CASDRDNQPQHF. In DNA form, the CDR3 reads TGTGCCTCCGACAGGGACAATCAGCCCCAGCATTTT.

V and J are TRBV2 and TRBJ1-2, with 7 bases aligning to TRBD1. This CDR3 spans 15 amino acids. Losses at the gene ends were 0 bases for V and 8 bases for J; bases not matched to a gene: 9. Germline assignment: CDR1 SNHLY and CDR2 FYNNEI. CDR3 sequence reads: CASSEAGTALWGYTF. The CDR3 nucleotides are TGTGCCAGCAGTGAAGCGGGGACAGCCCTTTGGGGCTACACCTTC.

This chain joins TRBV11-2 and TRBJ2-1; TRBD2 aligns across 10 bases. The CDR3 covers 18 residues. Germline V gene sequence: CDR1 SGHAT, CDR2 FQNNGV. After removal of 0 bases from V and 5 bases from J, the junction contained 10 bases not matched to a gene. The CDR3 DNA reads TGTGCCAGCAGCTTAGATAGGAGGGCGAGCGGGAGGGACAATGAGCAGTTCTTC. Translation: CASSLDRRASGRDNEQFF.

This chain connects TRBV18 to TRBJ2-4; weak D call: TRBD1 (5 bases). Germline V gene lookup returns CDR1 KGHSH and CDR2 LQKENI. The V end was cut by 0 bases, the J end by 8 bases, with 11 bases between. The CDR3 consists of 14 residues. The CDR3 DNA sequence: TGTGCCAGCTCACCACCTCAGGGTGGGGACATTCAGTACTTC. It encodes CASSPPQGGDIQYF. The full variable domain, completed using reference TRBV18 and TRBJ2-4, is NAGVMQNPRHLVRRRGQEARLRCSPMKGHSHVYWYRQLPEEGLKFMVYLQKENIIDESGMPKERFSAEFPKEGPSILRIQQVVRGDSAAYFCASSPPQGGDIQYFGAGTRLSVL.

The chain is built from TRBV6-2 or TRBV6-3 and TRBJ1-2; no clear D. CDR1 and CDR2 (germline): MNHEY, SVGEGT. V lost 2 bases and J 6 bases, leaving 10 bases between the germline ends. This CDR3 region has 13 residues. CDR3 nucleotides: TGTGCCAGCAGTTACGAGAGTTCTCATGGCTACACCTTC. Translated, it gives CASSYESSHGYTF.

The chain is built from TRBV11-2 and TRBJ2-1; TRBD1 matches at 7 bases. Per germline, CDR1 SGHAT and CDR2 FQNNGV. V lost 5 bases and J lost 3; bases outside the gene matches: 7. This CDR3 comprises 15 residues. The CDR3 DNA is TGTGCCAGCAGCCATAACCGGGACAGCTACAATGAGCAGTTCTTC. It yields the protein CASSHNRDSYNEQFF.

This clone was seen just once. The chain has TRBV12-5 and TRBJ2-2, with 9 bases aligning to TRBD1. V was pared by 0 bases and J by 5 bases, with 16 bases of the junction left unmatched. From germline, CDR1 is LGHNT and CDR2 FRNRAP. The CDR3 length is 20 residues. CDR3 region: CASGLVLPLITGGETGELFF. In DNA form, the CDR3 reads TGTGCTAGTGGTTTGGTACTCCCACTAATCACAGGGGGCGAGACCGGGGAGCTGTTTTTT.

The chain combines TRBV15 with TRBJ2-7; 7 nucleotides agree with TRBD1. V was pared by 6 bases and J by 9 bases, with 11 bases of the junction left unmatched. CDR3 length: 13 residues. CDR1 and CDR2 from the germline V gene are LNHNV and YYDKDF (reference sequence). This CDR3 is CATSHGPSGGQYF. Here the CDR3 DNA reads TGTGCCACCAGTCATGGGCCTTCAGGGGGGCAGTACTTC.

The CDR3 is CASSFLGVVDTQYF. The CDR3 DNA reads as TGTGCCAGCAGTTTCTTAGGGGTTGTCGATACGCAGTATTTT. The gene calls are TRBV28 and TRBJ2-3, with D possibly being TRBD1 (5 bases). V lost 3 bases and J lost 6, with 13 bases in between. Germline V CDR1 and CDR2: MDHEN, SYDVKM. The CDR3 contains 14 residues.

The chain employs TRBV7-9 and TRBJ2-1; TRBD2 matches 8 bases. V lost 6 bases, J lost 3 bases, and 4 bases stayed unmatched. CDR3 length: 14 residues. Per germline, CDR1 SEHNR and CDR2 FQNEAQ (reference sequence). CDR3 sequence reads: CASSSGTSYNEQFF. CDR3 nucleotides: TGTGCCAGCAGTTCCGGGACTAGCTACAATGAGCAGTTCTTC.

This clone came up once. The chain combines TRBV4-2 with TRBJ2-1; 7 nucleotides align to TRBD2. J was trimmed by 3 bases and V by 0 bases; bases with no gene match: 8. The CDR3 loop spans 17 amino acids. CDR1 LGHNA and CDR2 YNFKEQ come from the germline V gene. The CDR3 spells CASSQEGLAASYNEQFF. The DNA of the CDR3 is TGTGCCAGCAGCCAAGAGGGGCTAGCGGCGAGCTACAATGAGCAGTTCTTC.

In its sample, this clone was seen once. The J gene is TRBJ2-2, the V gene TRBV30; 12 bases map to TRBD1. The germline gives CDR1 GTSNPN, CDR2 SVGIG (reference sequence). Trimming took 7 bases from V and 6 from J; bases not matched to a gene: 6. The CDR3 totals 14 residues. CDR3 in DNA: TGTGCCTCCGGTCGGGACAGGGGGCCCGGGGAGCTGTTTTTT. It encodes CASGRDRGPGELFF.

This chain connects TRBV7-2 to TRBJ2-5; 7 bases are shared with TRBD1. The CDR3 totals 16 residues. The germline CDR1 and CDR2 sequences are SGHTA and FQGNSA. Trimming at V came to 5 bases and at J to 1 base, leaving 10 bases not matched to a gene. As DNA, the CDR3 is TGTGCCAGCAGCCCACGAGCCAACAGGGGCCAAGAGACCCAGTACTTC. The encoded protein is CASSPRANRGQETQYF.

This clone was detected only once. The chain combines TRBV10-3 with TRBJ2-2, with 7 bases identical to TRBD2. J lost 6 bases, V lost 10 bases, and 8 bases had no gene match. Looked up from germline, CDR1 is ENHRY and CDR2 is SYGVKD. CDR3 length: 13 amino acids. The DNA of the CDR3 is TGTGCCAGCTGGGGAGGGTTGGCCGGGGAGCTGTTTTTT. It is translated as CASWGGLAGELFF.

The chain employs TRBV7-6 and TRBJ2-7, with 8 bases fitting TRBD2. V gave up 1 base and J gave up 2 bases; unmatched junction bases: 4. Germline CDR1 SGHVS, CDR2 FNYEAQ. The CDR3 totals 15 residues. This CDR3 is CASSLDSGGAYEQYF. CDR3 nucleotide sequence: TGTGCCAGCAGCTTAGACAGCGGGGGAGCCTACGAGCAGTACTTC. The full variable domain, in which reference TRBV7-6 and TRBJ2-7 provide the parts outside the CDR3, is GAGVSQSPRYKVTKRGQDVALRCDPISGHVSLYWYRQALGQGPEFLTYFNYEAQQDKSGLPNDRFSAERPEGSISTLTIQRTEQRDSAMYRCASSLDSGGAYEQYFGPGTRLTVT.